A single sample is the source of the 25 T cell receptor beta chains below, sequenced in a study of T-cell memory formation after mild COVID-19. One entry per CDR3 protein, called by TCRdb with MiXCR from the 5' RACE reads. This table has 350,000 to 450,000 distinct CDR3 sequences, around 28% appearing once. The sequenced sample consisted of PBMCs or a T cell subset sorted from them (not recorded which). Source of these receptors: an adult woman who had mild COVID-19 (a few samples of this study predate the infection). Cell type and time point are not known.

In this sample, this clonotype turned up many times. The V call is TRBV4-2, the J call TRBJ2-7; 8 bases map to TRBD1. This CDR3 is 12 amino acids long. CDR1 is LGHNA and CDR2 is YNFKEQ in the germline V gene. V dropped 4 bases and J dropped 7; count of bases not matched to a gene: 3. The CDR3 DNA sequence: TGTGCCAGCAGCCCGGACAGGGTAGAGCAGTACTTC. Its protein product is CASSPDRVEQYF.

This rearrangement joins TRBV7-9 to TRBJ1-3; D is ambiguous. The CDR3 loop spans 15 amino acids. Germline V gene data show CDR1 as SEHNR and CDR2 as FQNEAQ (reference sequence). V was clipped by 7 bases and J by 0 bases, with 13 bases between them. The CDR3 sequence is CASTPAGDSGNTIYF. The CDR3 DNA follows: TGTGCCAGCACCCCCGCGGGTGACTCTGGAAACACCATATATTTT.

This clonotype was counted only a few times. This chain uses TRBV12-3 or TRBV12-4 with TRBJ2-5; 12 bases match TRBD1. The CDR3 runs to 16 residues. V shed 4 bases, J shed 2 bases, and the junction held 5 bases outside the gene matches. CDR3 sequence: CASSSGQGARQETQYF. In nucleotides, the CDR3 is TGTGCCAGCAGTTCGGGACAGGGGGCGCGTCAAGAGACCCAGTACTTC.

This chain uses TRBV5-5 with TRBJ1-1; D is unclear. Between the trimmed V and J ends, which lost 0 bases and 4 bases, there was a span of 4 bases. The CDR3 is 12 residues long. Germline values: CDR1 SGHKS, CDR2 YYEKEE (reference sequence). The CDR3 sequence is CASSLAFTEAFF. The CDR3 DNA reads TGTGCCAGCAGCTTGGCCTTCACTGAAGCTTTCTTT.

This rearrangement joins TRBV6-6 to TRBJ2-7, with 9 bases matching TRBD1. V shed 5 bases and J 6 bases; nucleotides not matched to a gene: 2. The CDR3 consists of 12 residues. Germline lookup yields CDR1 MNHNY and CDR2 SVGAGI (reference sequence). The CDR3 nucleotides are TGTGCCAGCAGTGCGACAGGGGGCGAGCAGTACTTC. The encoded protein is CASSATGGEQYF.

CDR3: CASSLSAMETQYF. The CDR3 DNA follows: TGTGCCAGCAGCTTATCCGCAATGGAGACCCAGTACTTC. J is TRBJ2-5 and V is TRBV7-2, with D unresolved. Germline assignment: CDR1 SGHTA and CDR2 FQGNSA. Trimming took off 2 bases at V and 5 bases at J, with 9 bases between the two ends. The CDR3 has 13 amino acids. Complete variable domain (other parts from reference TRBV7-2 and TRBJ2-5): GAGVSQSPSNKVTEKGKDVELRCDPISGHTALYWYRQSLGQGLEFLIYFQGNSAPDKSGLPSDRFSAERTGGSVSTLTIQRTQQEDSAVYLCASSLSAMETQYFGPGTRLLVL.

This clonotype was seen a few times. Written as DNA, the CDR3 is TGTGCCAGCAGTTTCGACAGGGGGAACGAGCAGTACTTC. Translating gives CASSFDRGNEQYF. The J gene is TRBJ2-7, the V gene TRBV12-3 or TRBV12-4, with TRBD1 matching 9 bases. The CDR3 is made up of 13 amino acids. V was clipped by 3 bases and J by 5 bases; unmatched bases: 2.

The rearrangement uses TRBV20-1 and TRBJ1-1, with D possibly being TRBD1 (6 bases). The CDR3 sequence is 15 residues long. V lost 6 bases, J lost 0 bases, and 17 bases lay in between. CDR1 and CDR2 from the germline V gene are DFQATT and SNEGSKA (reference sequence). Here the CDR3 DNA reads TGCAGTGCGCCTAACAGGGCGAAGATGAACACTGAAGCTTTCTTT. It yields the protein CSAPNRAKMNTEAFF.

V gene TRBV7-8 combines with J gene TRBJ2-3, with TRBD2 identical over 13 bases. The germline V gene has CDR1 SGHVS and CDR2 FQNEAQ. Germline trimming cut 6 bases from V and 4 bases from J; bases unmatched to any gene: 22. This CDR3 spans 21 amino acids. CDR3 amino acids: CASRLTVTGLAGALEPDTQYF. CDR3 DNA: TGTGCCAGCAGACTGACCGTGACTGGACTAGCGGGGGCCTTAGAGCCAGATACGCAGTATTTT.

This clonotype has only a few counts. The genes are TRBV6-1 and TRBJ2-1; TRBD2 matches 12 bases. V lost 6 bases to trimming and J lost 9 bases; unmatched junction nucleotides: 12. The CDR3 loop spans 16 amino acids. CDR1 MNHNS and CDR2 SASEGT come from the germline V gene. The CDR3 DNA reads TGTGCCAGCAGCTTGGGTCTAGCGGGAGGGGTTGGTGAGCAGTTCTTC. Translation: CASSLGLAGGVGEQFF.

On this clonotype itself: The junction does not match germline at one end; this may be a read error. This chain links TRBV4-2 with TRBJ2-7; D may match TRBD1 or TRBD2 (5 bases each). The CDR3 totals 14 residues. Germline values: CDR1 LGHNA, CDR2 YNFKEQ. The chain's CDR3 is CASSQDLREGESGF. For the CDR3, the DNA is TGTGCCAGCAGCCAAGATCTTAGAGAAGGGGAGTCAGGCTTC.

The chain recombines TRBV15 with TRBJ2-7; 9 positions agree with TRBD1. This CDR3 contains 16 residues. Germline lookup yields CDR1 LNHNV and CDR2 YYDKDF (reference sequence). V was clipped by 0 bases and J by 2 bases; unmatched bases: 5. The CDR3 protein is CATSRDIGTGPYEQYF. The CDR3 bases are TGTGCCACCAGCAGAGATATCGGGACAGGGCCCTACGAGCAGTACTTC.

V usage is TRBV6-1 and J usage is TRBJ2-7; 11 positions match TRBD1. This CDR3 has 17 residues. The trim removed 3 bases at V and 3 bases at J, leaving 10 bases unmatched. In germline, CDR1 is MNHNS, CDR2 SASEGT. This chain's CDR3 is CASSDPRDRGSDYEQYF. CDR3 bases: TGTGCCAGCAGTGACCCCCGGGACAGGGGGTCGGACTACGAGCAGTACTTC.

This clonotype has just one count. The chain carries TRBV14 and TRBJ1-2, with D perhaps TRBD1 (6 bases). With 5 bases removed from V and 4 bases from J, the gap between germline ends came to 14 bases. This CDR3 region has 14 residues. Per germline, CDR1 SGHDN and CDR2 FVKESK. The CDR3 DNA sequence: TGTGCCAGCAGCGGGACACGCTCTCGCTATGGCTACACCTTC. Protein: CASSGTRSRYGYTF.

This clonotype was counted between two and nine times. This rearrangement joins TRBV5-1 to TRBJ2-1, with 8 positions matching TRBD2. J lost 9 bases, V lost 1 base, and 12 bases had no gene match. The CDR3 loop spans 16 amino acids. The germline CDR1 and CDR2 sequences are SGHRS and YFSETQ. The CDR3 nucleotides are TGCGCCAGCAGCTTGTTCCCCGGGAGGGCCCGGGGTGAGCAGTTCTTC. It codes for CASSLFPGRARGEQFF.

A remark on this clonotype: One end of the junction varies from germline; a read error may be responsible. The chain has TRBV4-1 and TRBJ2-7, with D perhaps given as TRBD1 or TRBD2 (6 bases each). The V gene's germline CDR1 is MGHRA and CDR2 YSYEKL. This CDR3 has 14 residues. CDR3 amino acids: CASSQEGGSYEQYF. CDR3 in DNA: TGTGCCAGCAGCCAAGAGGGGGGCTCCTACGAGCAGTACTTC.

The CDR3 DNA sequence: TGTGCCACCAGTGGGGTTGATGAGCAGTTCTTC. This encodes CATSGVDEQFF. The gene calls are TRBV24-1 and TRBJ2-1; D is undetermined. Germline V gene sequence: CDR1 KGHDR, CDR2 SFDVKD. The CDR3 loop spans 11 amino acids. V dropped 5 bases and J dropped 8 bases, with 6 bases sitting between them.

There are a few counts of this clonotype. This chain joins TRBV12-3 or TRBV12-4 and TRBJ2-7, with D possibly matching TRBD2 (6 bases). This CDR3 is built from 15 residues. V dropped 3 bases and J dropped 0 bases, with 12 bases sitting between them. The CDR3 spells CASSFMAGSSYEQYF. DNA for the CDR3: TGTGCCAGCAGTTTTATGGCGGGAAGCTCCTACGAGCAGTACTTC.

V is TRBV9 and J is TRBJ2-5; D is tentatively TRBD1 or TRBD2 (5 bases each). CDR3 length: 16 residues. Germline CDR1 is SGDLS and CDR2 is YYNGEE. Trimming took 0 bases from V and 5 from J, leaving 17 bases between them. CDR3 DNA sequence: TGTGCCAGCAGCGTAGATATCCGAGGGAAGGGGGAGACCCAGTACTTC. This encodes CASSVDIRGKGETQYF.

This clonotype was counted many times. The chain uses TRBV6-5 and TRBJ2-7; D is perhaps TRBD1 or TRBD2 (6 bases each). Looked up from germline, CDR1 is MNHEY and CDR2 is SVGAGI. V was clipped by 2 bases and J by 5 bases, with 13 bases between them. The CDR3 is 14 residues long. CDR3 protein: CASSYRGPHDEQYF. As DNA, the CDR3 is TGTGCCAGCAGTTACCGGGGGCCCCACGACGAGCAGTACTTC.

This clonotype was seen more than once but under ten times. The chain recombines TRBV11-2 with TRBJ2-5; tentatively, D is TRBD2 (5 bases). Germline-derived CDR1 and CDR2 are SGHAT and FQNNGV. V lost 4 bases, J lost 4 bases, and 22 bases lay in between. This CDR3 has 17 residues. The CDR3 here is CASSSRLNEGVRETQYF. For the CDR3, the DNA is TGTGCCAGCAGCTCCCGACTCAACGAGGGAGTTCGAGAGACCCAGTACTTC.

The V and J genes are TRBV12-3 or TRBV12-4 and TRBJ1-2, with 7 nucleotides matching TRBD1. The ends lost 7 bases at V and 6 bases at J; junction bases unmatched: 14. The CDR3 length is 15 residues. DNA for the CDR3: TGTGCCAGCAAGGGGACAGACCGATTTCTTGATGGCTACACCTTC. Amino acids: CASKGTDRFLDGYTF.

This clonotype was observed a handful of times. The V and J genes are TRBV5-1 and TRBJ2-7, with D perhaps given as TRBD1 or TRBD2 (5 bases each). This CDR3 is built from 15 residues. Trimming left V 0 bases short and J 0 bases short, with 10 bases between. CDR1 and CDR2 (germline): SGHRS, YFSETQ. The CDR3 here is CASSLVGDPSYEQYF. Written as DNA, the CDR3 is TGCGCCAGCAGCTTGGTGGGGGATCCCTCCTACGAGCAGTACTTC.

The chain uses TRBV20-1 and TRBJ2-3, with TRBD2 as a possible D gene (7 bases). The CDR3 length is 14 residues. Germline V CDR1 and CDR2: DFQATT, SNEGSKA (reference sequence). The germline V and J ends were trimmed by 4 bases and 2 bases, with 13 bases remaining between them. The chain's CDR3 is CSATKGGITDTQYF. In DNA, the CDR3 is TGCAGTGCTACGAAGGGGGGGATCACAGATACGCAGTATTTT.

The gene calls are TRBV7-9 and TRBJ1-1; D might be TRBD1 (6 bases). This CDR3 is 15 amino acids long. V was shortened by 5 bases and J by 6 bases, with 19 bases between the two germline ends. Germline CDR1 SEHNR, CDR2 FQNEAQ (reference sequence). CDR3 protein: CASSPGDTLGAEAFF. The CDR3 nucleotides read TGTGCCAGCAGCCCTGGGGACACCTTGGGGGCTGAAGCTTTCTTT.